Sequencing of this T cell receptor (beta chain) was carried out in a study of T cells in Graves' hyperthyroidism and ophthalmopathy. General study points: Blood samples included most of the expanded thyroid clonotypes exceeding 0.001.

Germline CDR1 is ENHRY and CDR2 is SYGVKD. The CDR3 sequence runs 21 residues, both termini included. TCR beta CDR3 regions were amplified from RNA. TCR CDR3 underwent first-round RT-PCR with the HTBI primer set. TCRdb reprocessed the multiplex PCR reads via MiXCR and lists one record per CDR3 protein. This table has 700,000 or so distinct CDR3 sequences, about 16% appearing once. To note about this clonotype: The antigen is not known. The DNA is left out, because the CDR3 cannot be placed on it with certainty; the CDR3 is given as TCRdb lists it.

The sample consisted of blood. The receptor was isolated from a man younger than 35 with Graves' hyperthyroidism. The chain is built from TRBV10-3 and TRBJ2-6; whether TRBD1, the table's D call, matches the DNA was not checked. The CDR3 protein is CAISEPGTVTAFGSGANVPTF.